This T cell receptor beta chain derives from a study of blood T cell repertoires in COVID-19. Assay: immunoSEQ multiplex PCR; the TCRdb copy retains only in-frame clones and omits some. The sample contains just under 65,000 clones, roughly 76% of which appear only once. The CDR3 is 14 residues long. Trimming pared 1 base from V and 9 bases from J, leaving 13 bases between. In germline, CDR1 is LGHNA, CDR2 YSLEER. V gene TRBV4-3 combines with J gene TRBJ2-1; possible D gene TRBD2, 5 bases. The receptor comes from a woman at least 80 years old with acute or convalescent COVID-19. Sequencing was done on a sample of peripheral blood. CDR3 bases: TGCGCCAGCAGCCAAGTGGGTTTGAGGGCTGAGCAGTTCTTC. Residues: CASSQVGLRAEQFF.